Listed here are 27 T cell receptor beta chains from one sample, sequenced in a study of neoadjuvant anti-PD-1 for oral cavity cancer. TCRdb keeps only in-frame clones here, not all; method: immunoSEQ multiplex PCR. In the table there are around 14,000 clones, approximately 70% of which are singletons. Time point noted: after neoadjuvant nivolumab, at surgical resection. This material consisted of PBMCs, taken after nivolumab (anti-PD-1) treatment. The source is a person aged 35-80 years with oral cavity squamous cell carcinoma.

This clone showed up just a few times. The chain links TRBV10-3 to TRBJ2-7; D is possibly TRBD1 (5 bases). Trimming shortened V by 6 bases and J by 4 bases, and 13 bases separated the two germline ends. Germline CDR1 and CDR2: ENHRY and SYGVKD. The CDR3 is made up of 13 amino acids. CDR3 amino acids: CAISLTEPYEQYF. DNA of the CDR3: TGTGCCATCAGCCTGACAGAGCCTTACGAGCAGTACTTC.

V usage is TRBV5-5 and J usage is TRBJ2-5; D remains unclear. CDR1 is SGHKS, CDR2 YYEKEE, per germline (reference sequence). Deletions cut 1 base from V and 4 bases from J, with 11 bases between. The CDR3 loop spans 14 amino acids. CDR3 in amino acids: CASSLTPLGETQYF. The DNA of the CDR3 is TGTGCCAGCAGCTTGACACCGCTAGGAGAGACCCAGTACTTC.

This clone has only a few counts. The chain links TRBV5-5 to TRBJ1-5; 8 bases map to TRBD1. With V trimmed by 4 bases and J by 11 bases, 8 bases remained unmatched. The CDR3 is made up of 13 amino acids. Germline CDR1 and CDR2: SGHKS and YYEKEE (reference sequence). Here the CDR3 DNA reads TGTGCCAGCAGCCCCTACACAGGGGGGGCCCAGCATTTT. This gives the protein CASSPYTGGAQHF. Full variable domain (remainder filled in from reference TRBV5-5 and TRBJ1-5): DAGVTQSPTHLIKTRGQQVTLRCSPISGHKSVSWYQQVLGQGPQFIFQYYEKEERGRGNFPDRFSARQFPNYSSELNVNALLLGDSALYLCASSPYTGGAQHFGDGTRLSIL.

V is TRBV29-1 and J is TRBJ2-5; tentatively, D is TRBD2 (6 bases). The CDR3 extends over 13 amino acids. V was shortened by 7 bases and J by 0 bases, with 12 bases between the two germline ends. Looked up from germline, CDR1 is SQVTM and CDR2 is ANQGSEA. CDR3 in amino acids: CSAVGTYQETQYF. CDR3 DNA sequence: TGCAGCGCAGTAGGGACTTACCAAGAGACCCAGTACTTC.

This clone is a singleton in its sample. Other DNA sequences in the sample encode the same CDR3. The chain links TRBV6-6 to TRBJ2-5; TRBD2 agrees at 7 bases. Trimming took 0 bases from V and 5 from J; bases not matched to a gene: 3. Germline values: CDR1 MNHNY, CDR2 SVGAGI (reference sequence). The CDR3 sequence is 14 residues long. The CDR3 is CASSYSGGDETQYF. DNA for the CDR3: TGTGCCAGCAGTTACTCGGGAGGGGATGAGACCCAGTACTTC.

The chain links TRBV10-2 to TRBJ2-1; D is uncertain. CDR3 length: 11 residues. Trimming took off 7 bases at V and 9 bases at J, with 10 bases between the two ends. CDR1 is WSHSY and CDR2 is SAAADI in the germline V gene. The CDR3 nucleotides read TGCGCCAGCACCGCCTGGGGTGAGCAGTTCTTC. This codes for CASTAWGEQFF.

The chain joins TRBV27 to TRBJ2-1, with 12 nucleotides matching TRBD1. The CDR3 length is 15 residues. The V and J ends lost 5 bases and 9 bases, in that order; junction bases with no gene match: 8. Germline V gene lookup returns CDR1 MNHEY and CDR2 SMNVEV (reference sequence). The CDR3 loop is CASSPWGQGAGEQFF. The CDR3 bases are TGTGCCAGCAGTCCCTGGGGACAGGGGGCCGGTGAGCAGTTCTTC.

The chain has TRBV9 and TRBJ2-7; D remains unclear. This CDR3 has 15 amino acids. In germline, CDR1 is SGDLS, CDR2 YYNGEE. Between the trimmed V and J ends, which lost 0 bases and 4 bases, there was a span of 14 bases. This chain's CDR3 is CASSVEAPATYEQYF. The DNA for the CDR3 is TGTGCCAGCAGCGTAGAAGCCCCGGCCACGTACGAGCAGTACTTC.

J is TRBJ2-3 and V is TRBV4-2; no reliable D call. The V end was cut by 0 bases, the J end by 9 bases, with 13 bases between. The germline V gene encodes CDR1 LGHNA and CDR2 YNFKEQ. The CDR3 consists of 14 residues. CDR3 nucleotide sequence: TGTGCCAGCAGCCAAGATGCGTTTCCCTCAACGCAGTATTTT. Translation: CASSQDAFPSTQYF.

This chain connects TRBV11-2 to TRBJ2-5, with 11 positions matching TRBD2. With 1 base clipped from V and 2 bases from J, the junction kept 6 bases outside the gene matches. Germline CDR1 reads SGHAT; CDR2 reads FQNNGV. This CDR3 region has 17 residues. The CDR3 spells CASSLGATSGKQETQYF. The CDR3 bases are TGTGCCAGCAGCTTAGGTGCGACTAGCGGGAAGCAAGAGACCCAGTACTTC.

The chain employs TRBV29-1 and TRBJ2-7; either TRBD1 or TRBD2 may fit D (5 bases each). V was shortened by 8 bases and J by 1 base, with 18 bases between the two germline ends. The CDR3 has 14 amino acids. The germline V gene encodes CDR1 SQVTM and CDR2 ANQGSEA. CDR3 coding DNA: TGCAGCATAAAGGGTGGGACGGATTCCTACGAGCAGTACTTC. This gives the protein CSIKGGTDSYEQYF.

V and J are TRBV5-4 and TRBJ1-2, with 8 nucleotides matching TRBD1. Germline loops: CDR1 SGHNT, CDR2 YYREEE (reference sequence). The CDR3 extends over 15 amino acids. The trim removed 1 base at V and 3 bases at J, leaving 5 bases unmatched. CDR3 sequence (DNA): TGTGCCAGCAGCTTGTTTGCAGGGGGCTACTATGGCTACACCTTC. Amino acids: CASSLFAGGYYGYTF.

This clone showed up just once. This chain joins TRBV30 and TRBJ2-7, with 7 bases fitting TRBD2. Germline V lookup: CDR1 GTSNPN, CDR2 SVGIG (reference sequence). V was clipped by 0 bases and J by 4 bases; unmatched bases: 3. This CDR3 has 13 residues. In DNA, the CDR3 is TGTGCCTGGAGTGTGGGGGGGAATTACGAGCAGTACTTC. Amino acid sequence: CAWSVGGNYEQYF.

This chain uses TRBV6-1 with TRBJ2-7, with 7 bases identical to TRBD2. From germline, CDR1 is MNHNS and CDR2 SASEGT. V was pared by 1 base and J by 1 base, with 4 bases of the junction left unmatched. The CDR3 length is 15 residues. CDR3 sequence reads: CASSEGQGLSYEQYF. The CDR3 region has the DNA TGTGCCAGCAGTGAAGGTCAGGGACTATCCTACGAGCAGTACTTC.

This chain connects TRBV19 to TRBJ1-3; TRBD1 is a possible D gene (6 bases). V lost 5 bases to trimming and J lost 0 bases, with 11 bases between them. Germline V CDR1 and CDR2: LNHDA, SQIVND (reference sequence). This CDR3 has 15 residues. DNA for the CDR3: TGTGCCAGTAGTTTGGGACACCGCTCTGGAAACACCATATATTTT. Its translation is CASSLGHRSGNTIYF.

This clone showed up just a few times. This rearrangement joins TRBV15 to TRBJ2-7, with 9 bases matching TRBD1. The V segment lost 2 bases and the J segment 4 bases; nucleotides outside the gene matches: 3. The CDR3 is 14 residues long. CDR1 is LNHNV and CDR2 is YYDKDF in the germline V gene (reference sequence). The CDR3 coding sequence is TGTGCCACCAGCAGAAGACAGGGGGGTTACGAGCAGTACTTC. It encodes CATSRRQGGYEQYF.

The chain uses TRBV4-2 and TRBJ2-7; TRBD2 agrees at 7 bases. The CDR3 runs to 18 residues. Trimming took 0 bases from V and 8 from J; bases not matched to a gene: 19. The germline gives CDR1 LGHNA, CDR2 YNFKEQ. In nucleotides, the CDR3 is TGTGCCAGCAGCCAAGATCTAGCGGCAGGGACCCGCCTCCCCAAGCAGTACTTC. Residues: CASSQDLAAGTRLPKQYF.

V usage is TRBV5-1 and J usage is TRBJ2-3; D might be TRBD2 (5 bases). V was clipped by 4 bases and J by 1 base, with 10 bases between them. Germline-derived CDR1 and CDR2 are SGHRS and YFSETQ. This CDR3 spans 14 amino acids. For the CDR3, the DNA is TGCGCCAGCAGCCCCGTGGGAGGCACAGATACGCAGTATTTT. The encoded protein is CASSPVGGTDTQYF.

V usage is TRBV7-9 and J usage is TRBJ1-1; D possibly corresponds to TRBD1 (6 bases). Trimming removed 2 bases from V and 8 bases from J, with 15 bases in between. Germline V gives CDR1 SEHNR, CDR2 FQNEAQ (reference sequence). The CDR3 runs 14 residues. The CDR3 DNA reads TGTGCCAGCAGCTTATTGGGGACAACCACAGAAGCTTTCTTT. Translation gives CASSLLGTTTEAFF.

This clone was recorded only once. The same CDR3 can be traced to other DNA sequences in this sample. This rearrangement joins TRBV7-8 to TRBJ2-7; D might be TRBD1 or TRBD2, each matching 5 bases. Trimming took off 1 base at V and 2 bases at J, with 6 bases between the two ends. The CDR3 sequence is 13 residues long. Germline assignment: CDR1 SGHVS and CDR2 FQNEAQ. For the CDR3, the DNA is TGTGCCAGCAGCTTAGGGGGACCCTACGAGCAGTACTTC. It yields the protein CASSLGGPYEQYF.

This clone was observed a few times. CDR3 sequence (DNA): TGCGCCAGCAGTGAGGACAGGCGCAATCAGCCCCAGCATTTT. Protein product: CASSEDRRNQPQHF. V is TRBV10-2 and J is TRBJ1-5, with a tentative D call TRBD1 (6 bases). There are 14 residues in the CDR3. Germline V lookup: CDR1 WSHSY, CDR2 SAAADI. V lost 2 bases and J lost 2, with 7 bases in between.

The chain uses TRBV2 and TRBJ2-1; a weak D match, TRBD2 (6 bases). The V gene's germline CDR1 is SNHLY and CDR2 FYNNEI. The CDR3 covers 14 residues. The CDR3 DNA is TGTGCTTGCGGCCGGGAGCGCCTCTTGGATGAGCAGTTCTTC. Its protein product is CACGRERLLDEQFF.

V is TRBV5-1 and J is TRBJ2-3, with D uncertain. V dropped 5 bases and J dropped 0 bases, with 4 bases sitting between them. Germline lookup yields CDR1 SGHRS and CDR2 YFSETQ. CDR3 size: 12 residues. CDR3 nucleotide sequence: TGCGCCAGCAGGGGGAGCACAGATACGCAGTATTTT. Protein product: CASRGSTDTQYF.

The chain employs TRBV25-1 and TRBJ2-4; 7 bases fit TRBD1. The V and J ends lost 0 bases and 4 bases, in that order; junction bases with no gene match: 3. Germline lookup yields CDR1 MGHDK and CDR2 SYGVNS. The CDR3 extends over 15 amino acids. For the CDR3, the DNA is TGTGCCAGCAGTGAATACTCACAGGGGAAAAACATTCAGTACTTC. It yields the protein CASSEYSQGKNIQYF.

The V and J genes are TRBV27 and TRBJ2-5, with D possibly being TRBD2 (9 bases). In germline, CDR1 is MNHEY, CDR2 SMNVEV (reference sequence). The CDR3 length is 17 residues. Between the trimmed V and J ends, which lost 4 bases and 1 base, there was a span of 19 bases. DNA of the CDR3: TGTGCCAGCAGTTCCAGGGGGCTAGCGGGGATCCAAGAGACCCAGTACTTC. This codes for CASSSRGLAGIQETQYF.

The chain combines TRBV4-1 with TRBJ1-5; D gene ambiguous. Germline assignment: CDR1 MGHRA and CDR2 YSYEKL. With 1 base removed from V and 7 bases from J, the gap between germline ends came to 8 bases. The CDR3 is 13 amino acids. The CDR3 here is CASSQVGGQPQHF. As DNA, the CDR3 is TGCGCCAGCAGCCAAGTAGGCGGGCAGCCCCAGCATTTT.

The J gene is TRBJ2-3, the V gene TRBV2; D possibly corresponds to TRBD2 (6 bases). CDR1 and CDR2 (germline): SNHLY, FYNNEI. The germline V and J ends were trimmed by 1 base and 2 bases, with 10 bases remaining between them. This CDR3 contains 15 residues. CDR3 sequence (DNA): TGTGCCAGCAGTGAAGGAGGAGGGTCCACAGATACGCAGTATTTT. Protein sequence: CASSEGGGSTDTQYF.